These 3 T cell receptor beta chains came from one sample sequenced in a study of blood T cell repertoires in COVID-19. Produced via immunoSEQ multiplex PCR; TCRdb's table is partial and in-frame only. Found here are about 160,000 clones, 80% to 90% of them singletons; the top ten hold about 1%. Source material: peripheral blood. The receptor source for this set is a man aged 35-49 years with acute or convalescent COVID-19.

The chain joins TRBV5-4 to TRBJ2-7; TRBD1 matches 8 bases. Germline V gives CDR1 SGHNT, CDR2 YYREEE (reference sequence). The CDR3 length is 14 residues. The V and J ends lost 0 bases and 3 bases, in that order; junction bases with no gene match: 2. This chain's CDR3 is CASSLEGTGYEQYF. CDR3 DNA: TGTGCCAGCAGCTTGGAGGGGACAGGCTACGAGCAGTACTTC.

Only a few counts were recorded for this clone. The chain couples TRBV11-2 to TRBJ1-1; 11 bases match TRBD1. The germline CDR1 and CDR2 sequences are SGHAT and FQNNGV. With 4 bases clipped from V and 1 base from J, the junction kept 8 bases outside the gene matches. The CDR3 is made up of 17 amino acids. CDR3 coding DNA: TGTGCCAGCAGCTCGTTGGACAGGGGGCCAAAGAACACTGAAGCTTTCTTT. Amino acid sequence: CASSSLDRGPKNTEAFF.

The J gene is TRBJ2-2, the V gene TRBV7-2; D gene uncertain. Deletions cut 4 bases from V and 5 bases from J, with 11 bases between. Germline CDR1 is SGHTA and CDR2 is FQGNSA. The CDR3 totals 14 residues. CDR3 in DNA: TGTGCCAGCAGCTACAGCCTCAAGACCGGGGAGCTGTTTTTT. Residues: CASSYSLKTGELFF. The full variable domain, rest sourced from reference TRBV7-2 and TRBJ2-2, is GAGVSQSPSNKVTEKGKDVELRCDPISGHTALYWYRQSLGQGLEFLIYFQGNSAPDKSGLPSDRFSAERTGGSVSTLTIQRTQQEDSAVYLCASSYSLKTGELFFGEGSRLTVL.